This T cell receptor (beta chain) was identified during a study of shared clonotypes between healthy human individuals. The wider study: Each donor's CD8 memory used one plate, CD8 naive two, each CD4 subset three.

As defined, naive CD8 cells were CD45RO-negative and positively selected for CCR7, with terminally differentiated effector memory CD45RA+ cells excluded. It was across several immunoSEQ plates that each subset's genomic DNA was evenly split. Method: immunoSEQ multiplex PCR; TCRdb's copy keeps in-frame clones and lacks some. The sample comprises over 2 million clones, less than 95% of which are singletons, and roughly 1% rests with the top ten. General study results and limits: Measured sharing among donors was expected to vary with sequencing depth. Around 5.3% of naive CD4 clonotypes were shared across a handful of donors.

Of note for this clone: The antigen is not known.

CDR1 and CDR2 from the germline V gene are DFQATT and SNEGSKA (reference sequence). The length of the CDR3 is 11 residues. Trimming cost V 4 bases and J 8 bases, with 11 bases left between them. This sequence was found in a man between 18 and 35 years old in good health. Material: naive CD8+ T cells sorted from blood. The V and J genes are TRBV20-1 and TRBJ1-2; D unclear. CDR3 in amino acids: CSATGMGGYTF. Written as DNA, the CDR3 is TGCAGTGCTACCGGAATGGGCGGCTACACCTTC.